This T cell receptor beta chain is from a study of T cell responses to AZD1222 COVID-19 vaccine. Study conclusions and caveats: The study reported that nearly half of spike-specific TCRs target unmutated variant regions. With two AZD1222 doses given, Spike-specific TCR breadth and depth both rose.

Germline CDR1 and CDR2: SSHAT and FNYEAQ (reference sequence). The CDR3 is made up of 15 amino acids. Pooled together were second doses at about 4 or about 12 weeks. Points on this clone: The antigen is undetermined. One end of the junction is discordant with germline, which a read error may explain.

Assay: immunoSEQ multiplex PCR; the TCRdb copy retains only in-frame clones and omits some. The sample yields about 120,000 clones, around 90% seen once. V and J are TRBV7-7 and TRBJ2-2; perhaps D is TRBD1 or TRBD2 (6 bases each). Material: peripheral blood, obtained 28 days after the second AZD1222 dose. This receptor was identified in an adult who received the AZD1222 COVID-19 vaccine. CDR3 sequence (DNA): TGTGCTAGCAGCTTCCGGGGGCGGGACACCGGGGAGCTGTTTTTT. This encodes CASSFRGRDTGELFF.